The T cell receptor (beta chain) under discussion was sequenced for a study of graft-versus-host responses after intestinal transplantation. The overall study: Multivisceral, liver-intestinal, or isolated intestinal grafts were transplanted into recipients. General study points: Peak circulating GvH clone levels were associated with early post-transplant HvG declines.

Trimming at V came to 3 bases and at J to 2 bases, leaving 6 bases not matched to a gene. Germline-derived CDR1 and CDR2 are PRHDT and FYEKMQ (reference sequence). There are 16 residues in the CDR3. Comments on this clone: What it binds is not known.

Assay used: immunoSEQ multiplex PCR; TCRdb lists only in-frame clones, some missing. The sample holds over 45,000 clones, around 90% seen once. The sequencing here drew on PBMCs, taken 26 days after transplant. The clonotype originates from a human patient who received an intestinal transplant, so some T cells may come from the graft donor. The chain employs TRBV13 and TRBJ2-2, with 7 bases fitting TRBD1. The CDR3 region is CASSFPRTGNTGELFF. As DNA, the CDR3 is TGTGCCAGCAGCTTCCCCCGGACAGGAAACACCGGGGAGCTGTTTTTT.